The entry below gives a single T cell receptor (beta chain) sequence along with its context. Antigen unknown. This entry is derived from a study of monozygotic twins with inflammatory bowel disease. The study, taken as a whole, reports: Patient repertoires may have gained variability from differing immunosuppressive treatments.

An amount of about 3,300 ng of total RNA was used for each TCR library. TCRdb re-called the 5' RACE reads and gives one entry per CDR3 protein, without DNA. The sample data list a few hundred thousand distinct CDR3 sequences. The CDR3 loop spans 16 amino acids. From germline, CDR1 is SGHRS and CDR2 YFSETQ. The rearrangement joins TRBV5-1 to TRBJ1-2; TCRdb's D gene call, TRBD1, goes unchecked for lack of DNA. The specimen was blood. This TCR was recovered from a human donor with ulcerative colitis or Crohn's disease, or a healthy co-twin of an affected twin (not recorded which). The chain's CDR3 is CASSLGGADRNYGYTF.